This T cell receptor (beta chain) derives from a study of blood T cell repertoires in COVID-19. Assay: immunoSEQ multiplex PCR; the TCRdb copy retains only in-frame clones and omits some. Among around 100,000 clones, over 80% were seen once, and the ten largest hold nearly 0.85%. This clone was picked up one time. The CDR3 spans 14 residues. Germline V gives CDR1 MNHEY, CDR2 SMNVEV (reference sequence). V was trimmed by 5 bases and J by 1 base, leaving 11 bases between them. The sequencing input was peripheral blood. This TCR derives from a woman aged 70 to 79 with acute or convalescent COVID-19. This chain links TRBV27 with TRBJ1-2; D might be TRBD1 (5 bases). The chain's CDR3 is CASSPRALNYGYTF. CDR3 DNA sequence: TGTGCCAGCAGTCCCAGGGCCCTTAACTATGGCTACACCTTC.